This entry lists 19 T cell receptor beta chains sequenced from one sample in a study of sequential checkpoint blockade in melanoma. Treatment given: randomized to nivolumab then ipilimumab (arm A) or the reverse (arm B). Using immunoSEQ multiplex PCR, the repertoire was profiled, and TCRdb retains in-frame clones only, with some absent. The sample consists of 25,000 to 35,000 clones, over 80% of them appearing once. The source was CD8+ T cells sorted from blood (inferred from file names), collected from a patient given nivolumab and ipilimumab in sequence. The receptors shown here come from a human donor with melanoma.

The V and J genes are TRBV28 and TRBJ2-7; tentative D call: TRBD2 (6 bases). This CDR3 contains 15 residues. The germline V gene has CDR1 MDHEN and CDR2 SYDVKM. V lost 7 bases to trimming and J lost 3 bases, with 19 bases between them. In DNA, the CDR3 is TGTGCCAGCAATTCCATTAGCGGTTGGAGCTACGAGCAGTACTTC. Its translation is CASNSISGWSYEQYF.

The chain carries TRBV5-1 and TRBJ2-7; 8 positions match TRBD2. CDR1 and CDR2 from the germline V gene are SGHRS and YFSETQ. The V and J ends lost 0 bases and 0 bases, in that order; junction bases with no gene match: 8. The CDR3 has 17 amino acids. CDR3 DNA sequence: TGCGCCAGCAGCTTGGGTCGCGGGGGGATTTACTCCTACGAGCAGTACTTC. Protein: CASSLGRGGIYSYEQYF.

V is TRBV4-3 and J is TRBJ2-1; 7 bases map to TRBD2. Germline CDR1 and CDR2: LGHNA and YSLEER. With 3 bases clipped from V and 9 bases from J, the junction kept 8 bases outside the gene matches. This CDR3 is built from 14 residues. In nucleotides, the CDR3 is TGCGCCAGCAGCCACCGTACTAGCGTCGGTGAGCAGTTCTTC. The encoded protein is CASSHRTSVGEQFF.

Here the CDR3 reads CASSQGVAGAGNTEAFF. The CDR3 DNA follows: TGCGCCAGCAGCCAAGGGGTTGCGGGCGCCGGGAACACTGAAGCTTTCTTT. The chain is built from TRBV4-1 and TRBJ1-1; D is ambiguous. Germline V CDR1 and CDR2: MGHRA, YSYEKL. This CDR3 contains 17 residues. The ends were cut back, 1 base at V and 1 base at J, with 16 bases in the middle.

Only one count was recorded for this clone. The junction differs from germline at one of its ends, possibly a read error. The chain couples TRBV5-1 to TRBJ2-2, with D perhaps matching TRBD1 (6 bases). This CDR3 contains 15 residues. Germline V gene lookup returns CDR1 SGHRS and CDR2 YFSETQ. As DNA, the CDR3 is TGCGCCAGCAGATTGGTACAGGGATGGACCGGGGAGCTGTTTTTT. Protein sequence: CASRLVQGWTGELFF.

This rearrangement joins TRBV19 to TRBJ2-7; 11 nucleotides match TRBD2. V was clipped by 11 bases and J by 0 bases; unmatched bases: 12. This CDR3 contains 16 residues. Per germline, CDR1 LNHDA and CDR2 SQIVND (reference sequence). CDR3 loop: CACRRRLAGGSYEQYF. The CDR3 DNA sequence: TGTGCCTGCCGAAGGCGGCTAGCGGGGGGCTCCTACGAGCAGTACTTC.

J is TRBJ1-2 and V is TRBV6-6; no definite D call. Germline V gene data show CDR1 as MNHNY and CDR2 as SVGAGI (reference sequence). CDR3 size: 13 residues. The ends were cut back, 4 bases at V and 3 bases at J, with 9 bases in the middle. The CDR3 reads CASSSPEHYGYTF. The CDR3 region has the DNA TGTGCCAGCAGTTCCCCGGAGCACTATGGCTACACCTTC.

The chain uses TRBV6-6 and TRBJ1-1; D might be TRBD1 (5 bases). In germline, CDR1 is MNHNY, CDR2 SVGAGI (reference sequence). The CDR3 runs 11 residues. The ends were cut back, 5 bases at V and 7 bases at J, with 8 bases in the middle. The CDR3 region is CASSATGEAFF. The CDR3 DNA sequence: TGTGCCAGCAGTGCCACAGGTGAAGCTTTCTTT.

This chain joins TRBV6-5 and TRBJ1-2, with D unclear. Between the trimmed V and J ends, which lost 7 bases and 4 bases, there was a span of 13 bases. Germline V gene sequence: CDR1 MNHEY, CDR2 SVGAGI. This CDR3 spans 13 amino acids. The CDR3 DNA follows: TGTGCCAGCACCGCACACCCCGCCTATGGCTACACCTTC. Its translation: CASTAHPAYGYTF.

The genes are TRBV30 and TRBJ2-1; TRBD2 matches 8 bases. The germline CDR1 and CDR2 sequences are GTSNPN and SVGIG (reference sequence). Losses at the gene ends were 2 bases for V and 8 bases for J; bases not matched to a gene: 5. CDR3 length equals 13 residues. Here the CDR3 reads CAWSTMTSDEQFF. In DNA form, the CDR3 reads TGTGCCTGGAGTACAATGACTAGCGATGAGCAGTTCTTC.

As DNA, the CDR3 is TGTGCCACACAGGGGGCGAACCGACCCCAGCATTTT. The encoded protein is CATQGANRPQHF. The chain employs TRBV6-5 and TRBJ1-5, with TRBD1 identical over 9 bases. Germline-derived CDR1 and CDR2 are MNHEY and SVGAGI. The CDR3 is made up of 12 amino acids. V gave up 10 bases and J gave up 10 bases; unmatched junction bases: 8.

The chain is built from TRBV19 and TRBJ2-7, with 8 bases lining up with TRBD1. After removal of 6 bases from V and 3 bases from J, the junction contained 10 bases not matched to a gene. From germline, CDR1 is LNHDA and CDR2 SQIVND (reference sequence). The CDR3 totals 15 residues. The CDR3 region is CASRTNAGTGYEQYF. The CDR3 DNA reads as TGTGCCAGTAGGACTAACGCCGGGACAGGCTACGAGCAGTACTTC.

The chain links TRBV10-2 to TRBJ2-1; a weak D match, TRBD2 (5 bases). The CDR3 contains 12 residues. Per germline, CDR1 WSHSY and CDR2 SAAADI. V was cut by 4 bases and J by 9 bases, with 10 bases left in between. The CDR3 reads CASSVPEGEQFF. The CDR3, as DNA: TGCGCCAGCAGTGTCCCTGAGGGTGAGCAGTTCTTC.

The chain uses TRBV27 and TRBJ2-4; a possible D gene is TRBD2 (6 bases). In germline, CDR1 is MNHEY, CDR2 SMNVEV (reference sequence). V was shortened by 3 bases and J by 8 bases, with 8 bases between the two germline ends. There are 12 residues in the CDR3. DNA for the CDR3: TGTGCCAGCAGTTTCGGCGGGGACATTCAGTACTTC. Encoded protein: CASSFGGDIQYF.

This clone was found a few times. The rearrangement links TRBV28 to TRBJ1-5; D call uncertain. The germline V and J ends were trimmed by 7 bases and 7 bases, with 14 bases remaining between them. This CDR3 spans 13 amino acids. From germline, CDR1 is MDHEN and CDR2 SYDVKM. The CDR3 region is CASMGVGYQPQHF. DNA for the CDR3: TGTGCCAGCATGGGCGTCGGATACCAGCCCCAGCATTTT.

This clone has only one observation. The J gene is TRBJ2-1, the V gene TRBV4-3, with 8 bases fitting TRBD2. V was pared by 4 bases and J by 4 bases, with 12 bases of the junction left unmatched. CDR1 is LGHNA, CDR2 YSLEER, per germline. The CDR3 is 17 amino acids. CDR3 coding DNA: TGCGCCAGCAGCCCCCTCCCGGGACTAGACTCTTACAATGAGCAGTTCTTC. It encodes CASSPLPGLDSYNEQFF.

V and J are TRBV4-2 and TRBJ2-1; possible D gene TRBD1, 5 bases. The CDR3 is 19 residues long. Trimming left V 2 bases short and J 6 bases short, with 26 bases between. Germline V lookup: CDR1 LGHNA, CDR2 YNFKEQ. The CDR3 DNA reads TGTGCCAGCAGCCAAATATTGGCTGGGGTGGGGCGTCTTCTCAATGAGCAGTTCTTC. Protein: CASSQILAGVGRLLNEQFF.

The chain recombines TRBV10-3 with TRBJ2-1; 9 nucleotides line up with TRBD2. The CDR3 extends over 14 amino acids. Germline V gene lookup returns CDR1 ENHRY and CDR2 SYGVKD. The ends lost 9 bases at V and 4 bases at J; junction bases unmatched: 7. CDR3 protein: CAISAGGKYNEQFF. CDR3 nucleotide sequence: TGTGCCATATCAGCGGGAGGAAAGTACAATGAGCAGTTCTTC.

This clone appeared a single time. The chain recombines TRBV19 with TRBJ2-2; TRBD1 is a possible D gene (5 bases). V lost 5 bases and J lost 0, with 10 bases in between. CDR1 and CDR2 from the germline V gene are LNHDA and SQIVND (reference sequence). The CDR3 runs to 15 residues. The CDR3 loop is CASSWGSTNTGELFF. DNA of the CDR3: TGTGCCAGTAGTTGGGGCAGTACGAACACCGGGGAGCTGTTTTTT. Based on the CDR3 plus reference TRBV19 and TRBJ2-2, the full variable domain is DGGITQSPKYLFRKEGQNVTLSCEQNLNHDAMYWYRQDPGQGLRLIYYSQIVNDFQKGDIAEGYSVSREKKESFPLTVTSAQKNPTAFYLCASSWGSTNTGELFFGEGSRLTVL.